Below are 8 T cell receptor beta chains sequenced from a single sample in a study of siplizumab effects on memory and regulatory T cells. Measured with immunoSEQ multiplex PCR; TCRdb has only the in-frame clones, and not every one. The data hold about 120,000 clones, with 80% to 95% observed a single time. Sequenced sample: non-Treg CD4+ T cells sorted from blood. Source of these receptors: a human donor in good health.

The chain couples TRBV4-1 to TRBJ2-1, with TRBD2 matching 7 bases. The CDR3 is 16 residues long. Germline V gene sequence: CDR1 MGHRA, CDR2 YSYEKL. J lost 6 bases, V lost 0 bases, and 8 bases had no gene match. CDR3 nucleotides: TGCGCCAGCAGCCAAGATCAGGCGACTAGCTCCAATGAGCAGTTCTTC. Its translation is CASSQDQATSSNEQFF.

CDR3 sequence (DNA): TGTGCCAGCAGTAGAAGGAGCGGGGGGCGGGATGAGCAGTTCTTC. Protein product: CASSRRSGGRDEQFF. The V and J genes are TRBV25-1 and TRBJ2-1; TRBD2 matches 9 bases. The CDR3 is 15 amino acids. Germline CDR1 reads MGHDK; CDR2 reads SYGVNS. Trimming took 5 bases from V and 8 from J; bases not matched to a gene: 10.

The gene calls are TRBV10-3 and TRBJ2-3, with TRBD2 as a possible D gene (7 bases). The germline gives CDR1 ENHRY, CDR2 SYGVKD. Trimming took off 4 bases at V and 6 bases at J, with 23 bases between the two ends. The CDR3 is 17 amino acids. In DNA, the CDR3 is TGTGCCATCAGTGGGTCTCTATCTGGGGGGGCTTCTGATACGCAGTATTTT. This sequence encodes CAISGSLSGGASDTQYF.

The V gene is TRBV5-1, the J gene TRBJ2-1; 15 bases align to TRBD2. This CDR3 contains 18 residues. CDR1 SGHRS and CDR2 YFSETQ come from the germline V gene. V was pared by 4 bases and J by 0 bases, with 5 bases of the junction left unmatched. CDR3 loop: CASSGGTSGGFSYNEQFF. CDR3 bases: TGCGCCAGCAGCGGCGGGACTAGCGGGGGGTTCTCCTACAATGAGCAGTTCTTC.

The rearrangement joins TRBV29-1 to TRBJ1-4; a possible D gene is TRBD1 (6 bases). Trimming removed 2 bases from V and 7 bases from J, with 11 bases in between. From germline, CDR1 is SQVTM and CDR2 ANQGSEA. The CDR3 totals 13 residues. The CDR3 is CSVETDSGEKLFF. The CDR3 DNA reads as TGCAGCGTTGAAACGGACAGTGGTGAAAAACTGTTTTTT.

The gene calls are TRBV14 and TRBJ2-1; unclear D gene. The germline gives CDR1 SGHDN, CDR2 FVKESK. V shed 4 bases and J shed 3 bases, with 10 bases lying between them. This CDR3 is built from 14 residues. The CDR3 spells CASSRELSYNEQFF. The DNA of the CDR3 is TGTGCCAGCAGCCGGGAACTGAGCTACAATGAGCAGTTCTTC.

This chain uses TRBV7-2 with TRBJ1-4; the match to TRBD1 covers 7 bases. CDR1 is SGHTA and CDR2 is FQGNSA in the germline V gene. CDR3 length: 12 amino acids. Trimming removed 5 bases from V and 8 bases from J; junction bases left unmatched: 2. The CDR3 reads CASSPDREKLFF. Here the CDR3 DNA reads TGTGCCAGCAGCCCGGACAGGGAAAAACTGTTTTTT.

With regard to this clone: Other DNA sequences in the sample encode the same CDR3. The V gene is TRBV7-2, the J gene TRBJ1-3, with D hard to call. CDR1 SGHTA and CDR2 FQGNSA come from the germline V gene. The CDR3 consists of 12 residues. V was shortened by 1 base and J by 3 bases, with 1 base between the two germline ends. CDR3 DNA sequence: TGTGCCAGCAGCTTAGGTGGAAACACCATATATTTT. Amino acids: CASSLGGNTIYF. Based on the CDR3 plus reference TRBV7-2 and TRBJ1-3, the full variable domain is GAGVSQSPSNKVTEKGKDVELRCDPISGHTALYWYRQSLGQGLEFLIYFQGNSAPDKSGLPSDRFSAERTGGSVSTLTIQRTQQEDSAVYLCASSLGGNTIYFGEGSWLTVV.